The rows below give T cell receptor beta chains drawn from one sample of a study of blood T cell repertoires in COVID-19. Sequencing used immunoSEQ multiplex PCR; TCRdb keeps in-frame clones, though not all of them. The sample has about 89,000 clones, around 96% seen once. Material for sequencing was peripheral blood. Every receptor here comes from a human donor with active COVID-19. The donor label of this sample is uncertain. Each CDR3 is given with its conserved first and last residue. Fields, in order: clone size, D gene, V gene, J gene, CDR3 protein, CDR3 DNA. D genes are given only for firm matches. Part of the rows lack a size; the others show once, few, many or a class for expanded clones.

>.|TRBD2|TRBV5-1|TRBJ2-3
CASSLLGRGSFDTQYF
TGCGCCAGCAGCTTGTTAGGGCGGGGGAGTTTTGATACGCAGTATTTT
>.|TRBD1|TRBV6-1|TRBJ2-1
CASSERDSQNEQFF
TGTGCCAGCAGTGAGAGGGACAGTCAAAATGAGCAGTTCTTC
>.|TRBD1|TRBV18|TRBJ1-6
CASSPGQNNSPLHF
TGTGCCAGCTCACCGGGACAGAATAATTCACCCCTCCACTTT
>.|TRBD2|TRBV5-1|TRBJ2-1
CASSARLAGGSYNEQFF
TGCGCCAGCAGCGCCCGACTAGCGGGGGGGTCCTACAATGAGCAGTTCTTC
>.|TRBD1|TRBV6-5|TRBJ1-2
CASSSGTGGAYGYTF
TGTGCCAGCAGTTCTGGGACAGGGGGCGCCTATGGCTACACCTTC
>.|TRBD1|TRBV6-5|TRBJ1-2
CASRTGVDYGYTF
TGTGCCTCACGGACAGGGGTAGACTATGGCTACACCTTC
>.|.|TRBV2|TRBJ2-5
CASSEGHFREETQYF
TGTGCCAGCAGTGAAGGACACTTTAGAGAAGAGACCCAGTACTTC
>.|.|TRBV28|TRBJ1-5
CARSRGDQPQHF
TGTGCCAGGTCCCGGGGGGATCAGCCCCAGCATTTT
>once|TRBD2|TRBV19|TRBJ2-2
CASSIRLAGATGELFF
TGTGCCAGTAGTATTCGCCTAGCGGGAGCCACCGGGGAGCTGTTTTTT
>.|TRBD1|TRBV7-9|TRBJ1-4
CASSFLDREPKNEKLFF
TGTGCCAGCAGCTTCCTGGACAGGGAACCCAAAAATGAAAAACTGTTTTTT
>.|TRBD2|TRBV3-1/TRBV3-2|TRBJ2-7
CASSQRLAGDRKQYF
TGTGCCAGCAGCCAACGTCTAGCGGGAGACCGTAAGCAGTACTTC
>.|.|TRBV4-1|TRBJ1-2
CASSQEQGYNYGYTF
TGCGCCAGCAGCCAAGAACAGGGTTACAACTATGGCTACACCTTC
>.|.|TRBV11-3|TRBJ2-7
CASSLARGFNEQYF
TGTGCCAGCAGCTTAGCTAGGGGCTTCAACGAGCAGTACTTC
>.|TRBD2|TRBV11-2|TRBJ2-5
CASSSDGGGRGYQETQYF
TGTGCCAGCAGCAGTGACGGGGGAGGGCGCGGATACCAAGAGACCCAGTACTTC
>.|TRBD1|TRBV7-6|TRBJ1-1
CASSPPGGLNTEAFF
TGTGCCAGCAGCCCGCCAGGGGGGCTCAACACTGAAGCTTTCTTT
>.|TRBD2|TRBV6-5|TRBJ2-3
CASRIAGAVTQYF
TGTGCCAGCAGGATAGCGGGAGCTGTTACGCAGTATTTT
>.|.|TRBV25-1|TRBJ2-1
CASSHTGNRDEQFF
TGTGCCAGCAGTCATACAGGGAATCGGGATGAGCAGTTCTTC
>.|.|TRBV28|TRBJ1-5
CASNRGGANQPQHF
TGTGCCAGCAACCGCGGGGGTGCAAATCAGCCCCAGCATTTT
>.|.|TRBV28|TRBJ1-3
CASSLVPGSGNTIYF
TGTGCCAGCAGTTTGGTACCGGGATCTGGAAACACCATATATTTT
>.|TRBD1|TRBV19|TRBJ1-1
CASTLDRGTEAFF
TGTGCCAGTACCTTGGACAGGGGGACTGAAGCTTTCTTT
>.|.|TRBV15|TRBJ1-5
CATSRVGRNEQPQHF
TGTGCCACCAGCAGAGTAGGCAGGAACGAACAGCCCCAGCATTTT
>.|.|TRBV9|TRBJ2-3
CASSTTGHSTDTQYF
TGTGCCAGCAGTACAACAGGTCATAGCACAGATACGCAGTATTTT
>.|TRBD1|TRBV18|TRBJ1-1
CASSPRTGGTVGVNTEAFF
TGTGCCAGCTCACCAAGGACAGGGGGCACGGTCGGGGTGAACACTGAAGCTTTCTTT
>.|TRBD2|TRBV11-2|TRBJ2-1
CASSPSAGAFYNEQFF
TGTGCCAGCAGCCCTTCGGCGGGAGCCTTCTACAATGAGCAGTTCTTC
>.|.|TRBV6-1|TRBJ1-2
CASSDRGEGYGYTF
TGTGCCAGCAGTGATAGAGGGGAGGGCTATGGCTACACCTTC
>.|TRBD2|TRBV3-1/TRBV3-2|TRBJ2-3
CASSRGALAGITDTQYF
TGTGCCAGCAGCCGGGGGGCCCTAGCGGGAATCACAGATACGCAGTATTTT
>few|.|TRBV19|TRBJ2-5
CASSPSGWETQYF
TGTGCCAGTAGTCCCTCCGGGTGGGAGACCCAGTACTTC
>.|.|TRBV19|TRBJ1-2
CASNKGLNYGYTF
TGTGCCAGTAATAAGGGGCTAAACTATGGCTACACCTTC